This T cell receptor (beta chain) came from a study of T-cell memory formation after mild COVID-19. Germline CDR1 is SGHTA and CDR2 is FQGNSA. The V segment lost 6 bases and the J segment 4 bases; nucleotides outside the gene matches: 9. CDR3 length: 16 amino acids. With respect to this clonotype: The antigen is undetermined.

Study-wide results and caveats: The study found contracting CD4+ clones mainly in CM and EM and contracting CD8+ clones in EMRA. Pre-infection memory already had some responding clones, implying cross-reactive memory joined.

Sample barcodes and UMIs were carried by the TCR alpha and TCR beta cDNA libraries that 5'RACE generated with constant-segment primers. TCRdb re-derived calls from the 5' RACE reads in MiXCR, one entry per CDR3 protein. This table has hundreds of thousands of distinct CDR3 sequences, around 21% appearing once. The sample was PBMCs or a T cell subset sorted from them (not recorded which). The receptor was derived from an adult woman who had mild COVID-19 (a few samples of this study predate the infection). Cell type and time point are not known. This chain uses TRBV7-2 with TRBJ2-1, with 10 bases identical to TRBD1. CDR3 in amino acids: CASRSRQGARYNEQFF. In nucleotides, the CDR3 is TGTGCCAGCAGATCTCGACAGGGGGCTAGGTACAATGAGCAGTTCTTC.